What follows describes a single T cell receptor (beta chain). No antigen is known for it. In germline, CDR1 is SNHLY, CDR2 FYNNEI. With V trimmed by 2 bases and J by 14 bases, 4 bases remained unmatched. The CDR3 runs to 12 residues. The data originate from a study of shared clonotypes between healthy human individuals. Study findings and constraints: Non-shared clonotypes were found to have lower generation probabilities than the clonotypes that were shared by all four of the sorted-subset donors.

Method: immunoSEQ multiplex PCR; TCRdb's copy keeps in-frame clones and lacks some. The profile shows over a million clones, roughly 74% of them singletons. The sample taken for sequencing was memory CD4+ T cells from PBMCs. Subset described: CD45RA-negative fraction. This TCR derives from a man aged 18 to 30 in good health. Some clones in this sample may be carry-over from other donors' samples. J is TRBJ2-1 and V is TRBV2; TRBD1 matches 9 bases. CDR3 nucleotides: TGTGCCAGCAGTGAACGGACAGGGGAAGAGTTCTTC. Its protein is CASSERTGEEFF.